Below are 32 T cell receptor delta chains sequenced from a single sample in a study of γδ T cells in repeated Plasmodium falciparum infection. Gammadelta T cells were flow-sorted from PBMC into Vgamma9/Vdelta2+ and Vdelta2-negative populations for bulk analysis. TCRdb re-processed the multiplex PCR reads via CATT. The sample yields under 65,000 delta-chain clones, over 1.5% seen once. The sequenced sample consisted of gamma-delta T cells from blood. The receptors here all came from a pool of human donors (malaria-infected and uninfected, not separated).

Comments on this clone: This DNA's translation differs at residue 13 from TCRdb's protein, which comes from a much larger clone; a read error is likely, and the protein shown is translated from the DNA. The rearrangement uses TRDV1 and TRDJ1; D unclear. In germline, CDR1 is TSWWSYY, CDR2 QGS. The germline V and J ends were trimmed by 2 bases and 11 bases, with 39 bases remaining between them. The CDR3 extends over 21 amino acids. The CDR3 spells CALGERYFNTIRGTRVVNLIF. Here the CDR3 DNA reads TGTGCTCTTGGGGAAAGGTATTTTAATACTATAAGGGGTACGAGAGTGGTGAATCTCATCTTT.

In this sample, this clone turned up a few times. The translation of this DNA and the TCRdb protein of a much larger clone differ at residue 12, probably owing to a read error; the protein shown here is translated from the DNA. The CDR3: CALGGLYFPGIADKLIF. DNA of the CDR3: TGTGCTCTTGGGGGACTCTACTTCCCCGGTATCGCCGATAAACTCATCTTT. The V and J genes are TRDV1 and TRDJ1; a possible D gene is TRDD2 (5 bases). CDR3 length: 17 residues. Germline CDR1 reads TSWWSYY; CDR2 reads QGS. The germline V and J ends were trimmed by 4 bases and 3 bases, with 21 bases remaining between them.

Details on this clone: For this DNA, TCRdb reports the protein of a much larger clone, which diverges at residue 21, most likely from a read error; the protein presented here is translated directly from the DNA. V gene TRDV1 was called; the J gene was not; the DNA was not compared with TRDD3, the D call given in the table. The CDR3 totals 22 residues. Germline V gene data show CDR1 as TSWWSYY and CDR2 as QGS. The CDR3 bases are TGTGCTCTTGGGGATGTCCGGGTTAGTTTTGCCGGTTACTGGGGATACACCGATAAACTCACCTTT. Amino acids: CALGDVRVSFAGYWGYTDKLTF.

This clone was observed many times. The protein that TCRdb holds for this DNA derives from a much larger clone and differs from the translated DNA at residue 4, which likely indicates a read error; the protein shown here is translated from the DNA. The rearrangement links TRDV2 to TRDJ1, with 10 bases matching TRDD3. CDR1 GEAIGNYY and CDR2 EKD come from the germline V gene. The CDR3 has 15 amino acids. Trimming at V came to 5 bases and at J to 14 bases, leaving 19 bases not matched to a gene. This CDR3 reads CACGLRLGTGGCFIF. In DNA form, the CDR3 reads TGTGCCTGTGGCCTTCGGCTTGGGACTGGGGGATGTTTTATCTTT.

For this clone: This likely reflects a read error, since a far larger clone is one base away. The same CDR3 also results from other DNA sequences found in this sample. The gene calls are TRDV1 and TRDJ1; D may be TRDD3 (5 bases). Since TCRdb gives no J gene, matching the DNA to germline was used here to assign it. The CDR3 totals 17 residues. Germline loops: CDR1 TSWWSYY, CDR2 QGS. CDR3 nucleotide sequence: TGCGCTCTTGGGGTACAGCCTCCCGCCTCGTACACCGATAAACTCATCTTT. Translated, it gives CALGVQPPASYTDKLIF.

About this clone itself: A far larger clone is one nucleotide away, so this likely arose from a read error. Other DNA sequences in this sample translate to the same CDR3. The chain has TRDV1 and TRDJ1, with 9 positions matching TRDD3. There are 22 residues in the CDR3. CDR1 and CDR2 from the germline V gene are TSWWSYY and QGS. The CDR3 sequence is CALGESANLRGGYLRYTDKLIF. For the CDR3, the DNA is TGTGCTCTCGGGGAATCCGCAAACTTGCGCGGGGGATACCTACGGTACACCGATAAACTCATCTTT.

This clone was counted a few times. For this DNA, TCRdb reports the protein of a much larger clone, which diverges at residue 15, most likely from a read error; the protein presented here is translated directly from the DNA. The J segment was not called; the V segment is TRDV1; the DNA was not used to check the table's D call, TRDD3. Germline CDR1 TSWWSYY, CDR2 QGS. This CDR3 has 19 amino acids. The chain's CDR3 is CALGELSGSGGWGTGKLTF. CDR3 bases: TGTGCTCTTGGGGAACTCTCGGGGTCTGGGGGATGGGGCACCGGTAAACTCACCTTT.

This clone was counted between two and nine times. A read error is the likely source, as a far larger clone sits one nucleotide away. Different DNA sequences within this sample yield the same CDR3. The rearrangement joins TRDV2 to TRDJ3, with TRDD3 matching 8 bases. Assignment of the J gene here rests on matching the DNA to germline, because TCRdb gives none. J was trimmed by 0 bases and V by 1 base; bases with no gene match: 7. This CDR3 comprises 19 residues. Germline values: CDR1 GEAIGNYY, CDR2 EKD. CDR3: CACDTPGGQSSWDTRQMFF. In DNA, the CDR3 is TGTGCCTGTGACACTCCTGGGGGACAGAGCTCCTGGGACACCCGACAGATGTTTTTC.

On this clone itself: This probably arose from a read error, given a far larger clone one base away. Distinct nucleotide sequences in the sample also encode this CDR3. The chain carries TRDV1 and TRDJ1; TRDD3 aligns across 10 bases. The CDR3 is made up of 25 amino acids. Germline CDR1 and CDR2: TSWWSYY and QGS. CDR3 nucleotides: TGTGCTCTTGGGACTCAAGGCCTTTCACCTTTTTTCTGGGGGATAACATCTGGATACACTGATAAACTCATCTTT. Its protein is CALGTQGLSPFFWGITSGYTDKLIF.

This clone was found many times. The protein held in TCRdb is that of a much larger clone and does not match this DNA's translation at residue 10, likely because of a read error; the protein shown is translated from the DNA. J is TRDJ1 and V is TRDV1; 7 positions agree with TRDD2. This CDR3 has 13 amino acids. Trimming removed 0 bases from V and 9 bases from J; junction bases left unmatched: 4. Per germline, CDR1 TSWWSYY and CDR2 QGS. DNA of the CDR3: TGTGCTCTTGGGGAACTAGTTTCCTACGAACTCATCTTT. It yields the protein CALGELVSYELIF.

There are many counts of this clone. The TCRdb protein comes from a much larger clone and disagrees with this DNA's translation at residue 13, likely due to a read error; the protein given here is derived from the DNA. The rearrangement uses TRDV1 and TRDJ1; 13 bases match TRDD3. The length of the CDR3 is 17 residues. V lost 1 base and J lost 7; bases outside the gene matches: 9. The germline V gene encodes CDR1 TSWWSYY and CDR2 QGS. As DNA, the CDR3 is TGTGCTCTTGGGGAACGAATACTGGGGGATACGCGCGGTAAACTCATCTTT. It yields the protein CALGERILGDTRGKLIF.

This clone was recorded a few times. This likely stems from a read error, as it lies one base from a far larger clone. The sample carries other DNA sequences with the same CDR3. CDR3 amino acids: CALGEFFRGDNGGLYTDKLIF. CDR3 nucleotide sequence: TGTGCTCTTGGGGAATTTTTTCGTGGCGATAATGGGGGACTGTACACTGATAAACTCATCTTT. The V call is TRDV1, the J call TRDJ1, with 7 bases matching TRDD3. The CDR3 consists of 21 residues. Germline V gives CDR1 TSWWSYY, CDR2 QGS.

This clone was seen many times. The protein TCRdb gives is from a much larger clone and does not agree with this DNA's translation at residue 15, likely a read error; the protein shown here comes from the DNA. The genes are TRDV1 and TRDJ1; 8 bases are a match to TRDD3. In the absence of a J gene in TCRdb, the DNA was matched to germline to assign it here. Losses at the gene ends were 2 bases for V and 7 bases for J; bases not matched to a gene: 33. Germline V gives CDR1 TSWWSYY, CDR2 QGS. CDR3 length: 23 amino acids. The CDR3 DNA is TGTGCTCTTGGGGAAAGAAGCTCCCCACGAGATTTTTTTTACCGGGGGATAAAGGCTAAACTCATCTTT. Translating gives CALGERSSPRDFFYRGIKAKLIF.

On this clone itself: The protein TCRdb gives is from a much larger clone and does not agree with this DNA's translation at residue 6, likely a read error; the protein shown here comes from the DNA. The chain is built from TRDV1 and TRDJ1, with 12 bases fitting TRDD3. TCRdb carries no J gene annotation; the J gene was assigned here by matching the DNA with germline. The CDR3 loop spans 23 amino acids. V was pared by 4 bases and J by 1 base, with 25 bases of the junction left unmatched. Germline-derived CDR1 and CDR2 are TSWWSYY and QGS. CDR3 amino acids: CALGALPTGILGDTNLCTDKLIF. DNA for the CDR3: TGTGCTCTTGGGGCACTTCCTACGGGCATACTGGGGGATACCAATCTTTGCACCGATAAACTCATCTTT.

Regarding this clone: A far larger clone is off by one base, so a read error is likely. Other DNA sequences in the same sample also yield this CDR3. CDR3 region: CACDTWGMTAQLFF. For the CDR3, the DNA is TGTGCCTGTGACACTTGGGGGATGACAGCACAACTCTTCTTT. The V and J genes are TRDV2 and TRDJ2, with TRDD3 matching over 7 bases. The J gene, absent from TCRdb, was called here by matching the DNA to germline. This CDR3 is 14 amino acids long. Trimming took 1 base from V and 3 from J; bases not matched to a gene: 1. Germline V lookup: CDR1 GEAIGNYY, CDR2 EKD.

This clone has ten or more counts. The protein TCRdb lists belongs to a much larger clone and differs from this DNA's translation at residue 8, which points to a read error; the protein shown is made from the DNA. The rearrangement uses TRDV1 and TRDJ1; TRDD2 is a possible D gene (5 bases). TCRdb supplies no J gene; here it was assigned by aligning the nucleotide sequence to germline. The CDR3 extends over 14 amino acids. Germline lookup yields CDR1 TSWWSYY and CDR2 QGS. Trimming took 4 bases from V and 6 from J, leaving 15 bases between them. CDR3 in amino acids: CALGVPSRVYKLIF. CDR3 DNA sequence: TGTGCTCTTGGGGTCCCTTCGCGGGTCTATAAACTCATCTTT.

As regards this clone: TCRdb attributes to this sequence the protein of a much larger clone, which differs from the DNA translation at residue 21; a read error is likely, and the protein displayed is translated from the DNA. V is TRDV1 and J is TRDJ1; 13 bases fit TRDD3. Germline CDR1 is TSWWSYY and CDR2 is QGS. This CDR3 has 25 amino acids. CDR3 sequence reads: CALGELQSSYTKTGGYASSPGKLIF. As DNA, the CDR3 is TGTGCCCTTGGGGAACTACAGTCTTCCTACACAAAAACTGGGGGATACGCGTCCTCCCCCGGTAAACTCATCTTT.

This clone was seen only a few times. A read error likely explains why the TCRdb protein, taken from a much larger clone, differs from this DNA's translation at residue 7; the protein shown is translated from the DNA. The chain recombines TRDV1 with TRDJ2; 12 nucleotides align to TRDD3. The J gene was not available in TCRdb and was assigned here by matching the DNA to germline segments. The germline V gene encodes CDR1 TSWWSYY and CDR2 QGS. V lost 0 bases, J lost 0 bases, and 17 bases stayed unmatched. This CDR3 has 23 residues. The CDR3 protein is CALGELDRETYWGILSLTAQLFF. CDR3 nucleotide sequence: TGTGCTCTTGGGGAACTAGATAGGGAGACCTACTGGGGGATACTCTCTTTGACAGCACAACTCTTCTTT.

Details on this clone: The TCRdb record carries a much larger clone's protein, which differs from this DNA's translation at residue 15; a read error is the likely cause, and the protein listed here is the DNA translation. This chain links TRDV1 with TRDJ1; 12 bases agree with TRDD3. The CDR3 runs 24 residues. Germline CDR1 TSWWSYY, CDR2 QGS. J was trimmed by 10 bases and V by 0 bases; bases with no gene match: 33. The CDR3 DNA reads as TGTGCTCTTGGGGAACTAGTCCCTAGCTATAAGCTAGCATCGGCTGGGGGATACGCTTTAACACTCATCTTT. This translates into CALGELVPSYKLASAGGYALTLIF.

This clone ranks as medium-sized. This sample includes further DNA sequences coding for the same CDR3. The chain combines TRDV1 with TRDJ1, with D possibly TRDD3 on 5 matching bases. Trimming removed 4 bases from V and 2 bases from J, with 20 bases in between. This CDR3 spans 17 amino acids. Germline lookup yields CDR1 TSWWSYY and CDR2 QGS. The CDR3 loop reads CALGAEGETPGTDKLIF. The CDR3 bases are TGTGCTCTTGGGGCCGAAGGGGAGACCCCGGGTACCGATAAACTCATCTTT.

This clone was counted many times. One base separates it from a far larger clone, so it is likely a read error. Other DNA variants within this sample encode the same CDR3. The chain combines TRDV1 with TRDJ1; no clear D gene. The CDR3 is made up of 14 amino acids. From germline, CDR1 is TSWWSYY and CDR2 QGS. CDR3 amino acids: CALGIPKYTDKLIF. The CDR3 nucleotides read TGTGCTCTTGGGATTCCCAAGTACACCGATAAGCTCATCTTT.

In its sample, this clone was seen many times. TCRdb's listed protein matches a much larger clone and diverges from this DNA's translation at residue 15, likely through a read error; the protein shown comes from the DNA. CDR3 sequence (DNA): TGTGCTCTTAAGAAAGGTAGCTGGGGGAAGTACACCGATAAACCCATCTTT. The encoded protein is CALKKGSWGKYTDKPIF. The chain joins TRDV1 to TRDJ1; TRDD3 agrees at 8 bases. The CDR3 contains 17 residues. From germline, CDR1 is TSWWSYY and CDR2 QGS.

This clone has just a few counts. Since a far larger clone is one base different, this is likely a read error. This sample includes further DNA sequences coding for the same CDR3. The chain is built from TRDV1 and TRDJ1, with TRDD3 matching 8 bases. TCRdb leaves out the J gene; it was filled in here by matching the DNA to germline. V gave up 6 bases and J gave up 5 bases; unmatched junction bases: 29. The CDR3 contains 21 residues. CDR1 and CDR2 from the germline V gene are TSWWSYY and QGS. CDR3 in amino acids: CALGEGSRFPYLLGAIDKLIF. The CDR3 nucleotides are TGTGCTCTTGGAGAAGGATCTAGATTTCCCTATTTACTGGGGGCCATTGATAAACTCATCTTT.

In its sample, this clone was seen a few times. The mismatch at residue 6 between this DNA's translation and the TCRdb protein of a much larger clone likely reflects a read error; the protein shown is translated from the DNA. The chain couples TRDV1 to TRDJ1; D is undetermined. The CDR3 totals 19 residues. Trimming stripped 1 base from V and 0 bases from J, with 21 bases between. CDR1 TSWWSYY and CDR2 QGS come from the germline V gene. CDR3 sequence reads: CALGEPKVTTVRYTDKLIF. The CDR3 nucleotides are TGTGCTCTTGGGGAACCAAAGGTGACTACTGTTCGGTACACCGATAAACTCATCTTT.

Of note for this clone: The TCRdb protein comes from a much larger clone and disagrees with this DNA's translation at residue 10, likely due to a read error; the protein given here is derived from the DNA. The V and J genes are TRDV2 and TRDJ1; 10 positions match TRDD3. The J gene comes from matching the DNA to germline here; TCRdb lacks it. This CDR3 is built from 16 residues. V lost 3 bases and J lost 1; bases outside the gene matches: 7. Germline V gene lookup returns CDR1 GEAIGNYY and CDR2 EKD. The CDR3 loop is CACDYNWGIVTDKLIF. The CDR3 DNA is TGTGCCTGTGACTACAACTGGGGGATTGTCACCGATAAACTCATCTTT.

In this sample, this clone turned up a few times. Translating this DNA gives a protein that differs at residue 5 from the TCRdb one, which belongs to a much larger clone; a read error is likely, and the protein shown is this translation. The chain joins TRDV1 to TRDJ1, with 13 bases aligning to TRDD3. No J gene is reported in TCRdb; it was inferred here by comparing the DNA with germline. The germline V gene has CDR1 TSWWSYY and CDR2 QGS. With 4 bases clipped from V and 1 base from J, the junction kept 24 bases outside the gene matches. The CDR3 has 23 amino acids. CDR3 in DNA: TGTGCTCTTGGGGGACTGAAGGCCTTCTACTGGGGGATACGGGCTCTAGGCACCGATAAACTCATCTTT. This encodes CALGGLKAFYWGIRALGTDKLIF.

This clone has at least ten counts. This likely stems from a read error, as it lies one base from a far larger clone. The same CDR3 can be traced to other DNA sequences in this sample. V gene TRDV1 was called; the J gene was not; the D call in the table, TRDD3, was not verified against the DNA. CDR3 length: 19 residues. The germline V gene encodes CDR1 TSWWSYY and CDR2 QGS. The CDR3 loop is CALGESPPLRPPYTDKLIF. The DNA of the CDR3 is TGTGCTCTTGGGGAAAGCCCCCCACTCCGTCCACCGTACACCGATAAGCTCATCTTT.

This clone was seen at least ten times. TCRdb's protein for this DNA is that of a much larger clone and differs from the translation at residue 9, likely a read error; the protein shown is the DNA translation. The gene calls are TRDV1 and TRDJ1; 7 bases fit TRDD3. The junction had 16 bases not matched to a gene; V was cut back by 0 bases and J by 0 bases. CDR1 and CDR2 (germline): TSWWSYY, QGS. The CDR3 totals 20 residues. The CDR3 DNA sequence: TGTGCTCTTGGGGAACTAGTACCCCCCAAGTGGGGGACGTACACCGATAAACTCATCTTT. This codes for CALGELVPPKWGTYTDKLIF.

For this clone: A far bigger clonotype differs at one base, so this is likely a read error. The same CDR3 arises from other DNA sequences in this sample as well. The chain recombines TRDV1 with TRDJ1; perhaps TRDD2 as D (6 bases). TCRdb lists no J gene, so it was determined here by aligning the DNA to germline. The CDR3 loop spans 19 amino acids. Germline V gives CDR1 TSWWSYY, CDR2 QGS. With 9 bases removed from V and 0 bases from J, the gap between germline ends came to 29 bases. For the CDR3, the DNA is TGTGCTCTCGGATCTTCCTTCCCCGGTCATCCCGCCCACACCGATAAACTCATCTTT. Its protein is CALGSSFPGHPAHTDKLIF.

There are a few counts of this clone. The V and J genes are TRDV1 and TRDJ1, with a weak D call TRDD3 (5 bases). Assignment of the J gene here rests on matching the DNA to germline, because TCRdb gives none. The germline V and J ends were trimmed by 3 bases and 0 bases, with 11 bases remaining between them. The CDR3 has 15 residues. The germline CDR1 and CDR2 sequences are TSWWSYY and QGS. The CDR3 nucleotides are TGTGCTCTTGGGGAGAAGGGGAGGTACACCGATAAACTCATCTTT. Translated, it gives CALGEKGRYTDKLIF.

This clone was detected only a few times. This likely reflects a read error, since a far larger clone is one base away. Other DNA sequences in the sample encode the same CDR3. The chain employs TRDV3 and TRDJ1; TRDD3 might be the D (7 bases). TCRdb records no J gene; here it was assigned by comparing the DNA to germline. V lost 4 bases and J 1 base, leaving 31 bases between the germline ends. The length of the CDR3 is 19 residues. Germline CDR1 reads TVYSNPD; CDR2 reads GDNSRS (reference sequence). The CDR3 sequence: CASPTFSGGYASATDKLIF. The CDR3 nucleotides read TGTGCCTCTCCTACGTTCTCTGGGGGGTACGCGTCGGCCACCGATAAACTCATCTTT.

This clone was detected only a few times. A far larger clone is off by one base, so a read error is likely. The sample holds other DNA sequences that translate to the same CDR3. CDR3 sequence: CACGDLGTPDKLIF. The CDR3 DNA sequence: TGTGCCTGTGGGGACCTTGGGACCCCCGATAAACTCATCTTT. The genes are TRDV2 and TRDJ1, with D unclear. V was pared by 5 bases and J by 3 bases, with 15 bases between. CDR3 length: 14 amino acids. Per the germline V gene, CDR1 is GEAIGNYY and CDR2 is EKD.